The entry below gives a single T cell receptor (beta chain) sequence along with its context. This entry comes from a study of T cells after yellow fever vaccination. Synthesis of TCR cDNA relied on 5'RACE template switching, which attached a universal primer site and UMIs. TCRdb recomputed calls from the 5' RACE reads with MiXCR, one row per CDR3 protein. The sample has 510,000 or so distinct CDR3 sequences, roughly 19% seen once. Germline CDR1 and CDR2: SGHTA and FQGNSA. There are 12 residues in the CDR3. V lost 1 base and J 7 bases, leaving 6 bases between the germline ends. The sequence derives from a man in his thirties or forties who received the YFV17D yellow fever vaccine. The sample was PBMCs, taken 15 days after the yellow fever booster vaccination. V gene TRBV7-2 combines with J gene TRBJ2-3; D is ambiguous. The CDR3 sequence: CASSLVANTQYF. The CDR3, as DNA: TGTGCCAGCAGCTTAGTGGCTAATACGCAGTATTTT.